The 9 T cell receptor beta chains below were found in one sample sequenced in a study of shared clonotypes between healthy human individuals. As defined, naive CD8 cells were CD45RO-negative and positively selected for CCR7, with terminally differentiated effector memory CD45RA+ cells excluded. Some clones are missing from TCRdb's copy, which holds only in-frame ones; the method was immunoSEQ multiplex PCR. The sample lists around 1.9 million clones; 90% to 95% were seen once. The sequenced material came from naive CD8+ T cells from PBMCs. The receptors originated from a man younger than 35 in good health. Some clones in this sample may be carry-over from other donors' samples.

The chain joins TRBV28 to TRBJ1-4, with D possibly matching TRBD1 (6 bases). Trimming took off 4 bases at V and 4 bases at J, with 16 bases between the two ends. The CDR3 has 16 amino acids. Germline values: CDR1 MDHEN, CDR2 SYDVKM. The CDR3 DNA reads TGTGCCAGCAGTTCCATAGGACAGCGCCTTAATGAAAAACTGTTTTTT. Translating gives CASSSIGQRLNEKLFF.

This sequence joins TRBV28 and TRBJ1-2; no clear D gene. The CDR3 runs to 17 residues. Germline-derived CDR1 and CDR2 are MDHEN and SYDVKM. V gave up 6 bases and J gave up 0 bases, with 20 bases separating them. CDR3 DNA sequence: TGTGCCAGCAGCCCCCTTTACCCCGGCCCAGCTAACTATGGCTACACCTTC. Translated: CASSPLYPGPANYGYTF.

The chain couples TRBV9 to TRBJ2-7; 7 bases match TRBD2. CDR3 length equals 13 residues. Per germline, CDR1 SGDLS and CDR2 YYNGEE. J lost 5 bases, V lost 5 bases, and 7 bases had no gene match. CDR3 sequence reads: CASSRWGRDEQYF. CDR3 DNA sequence: TGTGCCAGCAGTCGGTGGGGGAGGGACGAGCAGTACTTC.

This sequence joins TRBV5-1 and TRBJ2-1; D possibly uses TRBD1 or TRBD2 (5 bases each). This CDR3 spans 13 amino acids. V was pared by 3 bases and J by 5 bases, with 9 bases between. Germline CDR1 and CDR2: SGHRS and YFSETQ. CDR3 amino acids: CASSWGWDNEQFF. CDR3 DNA: TGCGCCAGCAGCTGGGGGTGGGACAATGAGCAGTTCTTC.

The chain combines TRBV5-1 with TRBJ2-7; 7 bases fit TRBD2. CDR3 length: 13 amino acids. Losses at the gene ends were 7 bases for V and 4 bases for J; bases not matched to a gene: 8. The germline V gene has CDR1 SGHRS and CDR2 YFSETQ. The CDR3 loop is CASRSAGRYEQYF. CDR3 nucleotide sequence: TGCGCCAGCCGATCTGCCGGGAGGTACGAGCAGTACTTC.

CDR3 coding DNA: TGTGCCAGCAGCAAAGGACCGGATAACTATGGCTACACCTTC. This codes for CASSKGPDNYGYTF. The chain is built from TRBV21-1 and TRBJ1-2. TRBV21-1 is tagged as a pseudogene. The CDR3 length is 14 residues.

Comment on this clone: The sample carries other DNA sequences with the same CDR3. This chain uses TRBV28 with TRBJ1-1; D gene ambiguous. Germline assignment: CDR1 MDHEN and CDR2 SYDVKM. Between the trimmed V and J ends, which lost 3 bases and 0 bases, there was a span of 8 bases. The CDR3 sequence is 14 residues long. DNA of the CDR3: TGTGCCAGCAGTTTTCGGGGAGTGAACACTGAAGCTTTCTTT. Protein: CASSFRGVNTEAFF.

The V gene is TRBV27, the J gene TRBJ1-5; D is ambiguous. Trimming shortened V by 4 bases and J by 2 bases, and 9 bases separated the two germline ends. The V gene's germline CDR1 is MNHEY and CDR2 SMNVEV (reference sequence). The CDR3 covers 14 residues. In DNA form, the CDR3 reads TGTGCCAGCAGTTATTGGAATGGCAATCAGCCCCAGCATTTT. The encoded protein is CASSYWNGNQPQHF.

The chain recombines TRBV29-1 with TRBJ1-2, with 9 bases that match TRBD1. Germline lookup yields CDR1 SQVTM and CDR2 ANQGSEA. The trim removed 4 bases at V and 7 bases at J, leaving 16 bases unmatched. The CDR3 consists of 16 residues. CDR3 loop: CSVAGIVTGGRGGYTF. The CDR3 coding sequence is TGCAGCGTTGCGGGAATAGTAACAGGGGGCCGGGGTGGCTACACCTTC.